The 13 T cell receptor beta chains below were found in one sample sequenced in a study of regulatory T cells in long-lasting Graves disease. Documented time point: newly diagnosed GD, antithyroid drugs for less than 3 months. Scientists built the TCR library using RNA that was extracted from PBMCs. HTBI primers from iRepertoire and Arm-PCR of CDR3 regions yielded the TCR beta libraries. TCRdb re-analysed the multiplex PCR reads in MiXCR, keeping a single row per CDR3 protein. Found here are hundreds of thousands of distinct CDR3 sequences, about 16% of them singletons; the top ten hold more than 15%. This same sample was also taken into another study, of T cells in Graves' hyperthyroidism and ophthalmopathy.

The sequencing used peripheral blood mononuclear cells (PBMCs), collected at new diagnosis, from a patient treated with antithyroid drugs. The receptors originated from a woman in her thirties with Graves disease.

The chain is built from TRBV5-1 and TRBJ2-1; a weak D match, TRBD2 (5 bases). Germline assignment: CDR1 SGHRS and CDR2 YFSETQ. CDR3 size: 15 residues. Deletions cut 5 bases from V and 0 bases from J, with 12 bases between. Here the CDR3 DNA reads TGCGCCAGCAGTTTAGGAGGATTCTCCTACAATGAGCAGTTCTTC. The encoded protein is CASSLGGFSYNEQFF.

This chain uses TRBV2 with TRBJ2-2, with D uncertain. Germline loops: CDR1 SNHLY, CDR2 FYNNEI. The CDR3 loop spans 15 amino acids. Deletions cut 8 bases from V and 5 bases from J, with 18 bases between. CDR3 DNA: TGTGCCAGCGTAAACTGGGCGGCTTCGACCGGGGAGCTGTTTTTT. Translation: CASVNWAASTGELFF. The variable domain in full, completed from reference TRBV2 and TRBJ2-2, reads EPEVTQTPSHQVTQMGQEVILRCVPISNHLYFYWYRQILGQKVEFLVSFYNNEISEKSEIFDDQFSVERPDGSNFTLKIRSTKLEDSAMYFCASVNWAASTGELFFGEGSRLTVL.

There are a few counts of this clonotype. The genes are TRBV7-2 and TRBJ2-1; TRBD2 matches 9 bases. J lost 10 bases, V lost 4 bases, and 17 bases had no gene match. The CDR3 covers 17 residues. Germline assignment: CDR1 SGHTA and CDR2 FQGNSA. Written as DNA, the CDR3 is TGTGCCAGCAGCTCTACCGGAGGCGGGAGGGGCCCCCAAGAGCAGTTCTTC. Residues: CASSSTGGGRGPQEQFF.

In its sample, this clonotype was seen a few times. The chain has TRBV7-3 and TRBJ2-5; D perhaps matches TRBD2 (6 bases). The V end lost 4 bases, the J end lost 5 bases, and 14 bases lay between the germline ends. The CDR3 totals 14 residues. Germline V CDR1 and CDR2: SGHTA, FQGTGA. CDR3 DNA sequence: TGTGCCAGCAGCTACCAGGGAGGAGCGGAGACCCAGTACTTC. Amino acid sequence: CASSYQGGAETQYF. The full variable domain, its missing parts supplied by reference TRBV7-3 and TRBJ2-5, is GAGVSQTPSNKVTEKGKYVELRCDPISGHTALYWYRQSLGQGPEFLIYFQGTGAADDSGLPNDRFFAVRPEGSVSTLKIQRTERGDSAVYLCASSYQGGAETQYFGPGTRLLVL.

This clonotype was recorded many times. This CDR3 is CSVERGMTGPGELFF. CDR3 nucleotides: TGCAGCGTTGAGAGGGGTATGACAGGTCCCGGGGAGCTGTTTTTT. The chain combines TRBV29-1 with TRBJ2-2, with a possible D match to TRBD1 (6 bases). The CDR3 consists of 15 residues. Looked up from germline, CDR1 is SQVTM and CDR2 is ANQGSEA. Trimming cost V 3 bases and J 6 bases, with 17 bases left between them.

This clonotype was detected many times. The chain employs TRBV7-3 and TRBJ2-1; TRBD2 aligns across 11 bases. This CDR3 is 17 amino acids long. Germline assignment: CDR1 SGHTA and CDR2 FQGTGA. J was trimmed by 13 bases and V by 2 bases; bases with no gene match: 16. The CDR3 nucleotides read TGTGCCAGCAGCTTACTAGTAGGGACTAGCGGATCCGCGAGACAGTTCTTC. This gives the protein CASSLLVGTSGSARQFF.

This clonotype was observed at least ten times. The V and J genes are TRBV3-1 and TRBJ2-3, with 9 positions matching TRBD1. Germline CDR1 LGHDT, CDR2 YNNKEL (reference sequence). The junction had 13 bases not matched to a gene; V was cut back by 3 bases and J by 6 bases. The CDR3 runs 17 residues. Written as DNA, the CDR3 is TGTGCCAGCAGCCAGGGATTGACAGGGGGATTGTCGGATACGCAGTATTTT. This sequence encodes CASSQGLTGGLSDTQYF.

In this sample, this clonotype turned up many times. CDR3 residues: CSVDIAGGFTDTQYF. CDR3 DNA: TGCAGCGTTGATATAGCGGGAGGATTCACAGATACGCAGTATTTT. The chain joins TRBV29-1 to TRBJ2-3; 10 bases align to TRBD2. J lost 2 bases, V lost 3 bases, and 5 bases had no gene match. This CDR3 has 15 amino acids. The germline gives CDR1 SQVTM, CDR2 ANQGSEA.

This clonotype was counted many times. The J gene is TRBJ2-7, the V gene TRBV6-1, with 11 positions matching TRBD2. J was trimmed by 3 bases and V by 5 bases; bases with no gene match: 6. Germline-derived CDR1 and CDR2 are MNHNS and SASEGT. CDR3 length: 15 residues. CDR3 sequence reads: CASSTPGLAVYEQYF. CDR3 DNA: TGTGCCAGCAGTACACCGGGACTAGCGGTCTACGAGCAGTACTTC.

Concerning this clonotype itself: A much larger clone sits a single nucleotide away, making a read error possible. The chain combines TRBV7-2 with TRBJ1-1; unclear D gene. The V and J ends lost 3 bases and 7 bases respectively, with 9 bases between them. Germline-derived CDR1 and CDR2 are SGHTA and FQGNSA. This CDR3 is built from 12 residues. CDR3 nucleotide sequence: TGTACCAGCAGCTTTGAGAGGCGTGAAGCTTTCTTT. This gives the protein CTSSFERREAFF. Drawing the rest from reference TRBV7-2 and TRBJ1-1, the complete variable domain is GAGVSQSPSNKVTEKGKDVELRCDPISGHTALYWYRQSLGQGLEFLIYFQGNSAPDKSGLPSDRFSAERTGGSVSTLTIQRTQQEDSAVYLCTSSFERREAFFGQGTRLTVV.

This clonotype was observed at least ten times. The V call is TRBV6-2 or TRBV6-3, the J call TRBJ2-3, with 10 positions matching TRBD2. This CDR3 spans 15 amino acids. Germline V CDR1 and CDR2: MNHEY, SVGEGT. J gave up 11 bases and V 2 bases, and 10 bases lay outside the gene matches. DNA of the CDR3: TGTGCCAGCAGTTACAAGCGGGAGGGCTTGATAGGGCAGTATTTT. This encodes CASSYKREGLIGQYF.

The chain employs TRBV4-1 and TRBJ1-2; perhaps TRBD1 as D (5 bases). This CDR3 comprises 16 residues. The germline CDR1 and CDR2 sequences are MGHRA and YSYEKL. The V end was cut by 1 base, the J end by 0 bases, with 12 bases between. The CDR3: CASSQGGPKANYGYTF. DNA for the CDR3: TGCGCCAGCAGCCAAGGGGGACCAAAAGCTAACTATGGCTACACCTTC.

As for this clonotype: One base away lies a much larger clone, so this may be a sequencing read error. The chain joins TRBV28 to TRBJ1-2; 12 bases are shared with TRBD1. The germline CDR1 and CDR2 sequences are MDHEN and SYDVKM. The CDR3 extends over 15 amino acids. CDR3: CVSSDRDRGRRGYTF. In DNA form, the CDR3 reads TGTGTCAGCAGTGACCGGGACAGGGGGCGCAGGGGCTACACCTTC.